This T cell receptor (beta chain) comes out of a study of OX40 agonist ivuxolimab in advanced cancers. In the study overall: Those enrolled were 80% to 85% male, with a mean age of roughly 60 years and ages from roughly 20 to 90.

Exclusion of a patient followed from autoimmune disease history or systemic immunosuppression. Study-wide results and caveats: Clonal expansion by week 6 occurred in CD4+ and CD8+ blood T cells (at 0.1 to 3.0 mg/kg).

Method: immunoSEQ multiplex PCR; TCRdb's copy keeps in-frame clones and lacks some. Here the sample spans approximately 38,000 clones, around 87% being singletons. Concerning this clone itself: Its target is unknown.

The CDR3 is made up of 16 amino acids. From germline, CDR1 is SGHVS and CDR2 FQNEAQ. V gave up 5 bases and J gave up 1 base; unmatched junction bases: 9. The genes are TRBV7-8 and TRBJ2-5; 8 positions agree with TRBD1. This TCR was sampled from an adult with an advanced solid tumor such as melanoma, head and neck, liver or kidney cancer. Sequencing used CD4+ or CD8+ T cells sorted from blood, obtained in a trial of the OX40 agonist ivuxolimab. The CDR3, as DNA: TGTGCCAGCAGCATTTACAGGGGGGCTGGCCAAGAGACCCAGTACTTC. Residues: CASSIYRGAGQETQYF.